This paragraph covers one T cell receptor beta chain sequence. Antigen unknown. As controls, healthy donors matched for age and sex were used. TEMRA cells were FACS-enriched, unlike CD8+ and CD4+ T cells, which were negatively isolated. The data were obtained in a study of CD8 T cells in Susac syndrome. Broader study findings: It was acknowledged in the study that the number of individuals who were included in its TCR sequencing and HLA analysis was relatively small.

This CDR3 region has 15 residues. Trimming removed 4 bases from V and 0 bases from J; junction bases left unmatched: 2. Germline values: CDR1 SQVTM, CDR2 ANQGSEA. Random hexamers primed reverse transcription of roughly 0.5 to 1 ug RNA. The TCR beta CDR3 was amplified by immunoSEQ multiplex PCR across 54 Vbeta, 13 Jbeta. TCRdb called the immunoSEQ multiplex PCR reads again in MiXCR, with one record for every CDR3 protein. The sample records roughly 180,000 distinct CDR3 sequences, about 95% being singletons. The source is a human donor in good health. The gene calls are TRBV29-1 and TRBJ2-6; 8 bases fit TRBD1. Sequences were obtained from CD4+ T cells from PBMCs. The CDR3 bases are TGCAGCGTTGGGACAGGGACCTCTGGGGCCAACGTCCTGACTTTC. Translating gives CSVGTGTSGANVLTF.